The clone carrying this TCR beta chain has a handful of counts. Trimming removed 8 bases at V and 10 bases at J, with 18 bases between. The CDR3 sequence is 13 residues long. In germline, CDR1 is MNHNS, CDR2 SASEGT. The source of the sample is a study of identical twins. MiXCR was run by TCRdb on the 5' RACE reads, yielding one entry per CDR3 protein. This table holds 500,000 to 600,000 distinct CDR3 sequences, around 20% found once. These data were also reused for a study on T cells expressing NK-cell markers.

This chain uses TRBV6-1 with TRBJ2-1; possibly TRBD1 or TRBD2 for D (5 bases each). What was sequenced was CD4+ T cells sorted from blood. The sequence was collected from a woman younger than 35 in good health. This chain's CDR3 is CASGKDWGGEQFF. The CDR3 DNA is TGTGCCAGCGGTAAAGACTGGGGCGGGGAGCAGTTCTTC.